This TCR beta chain comes out of a study of CD8+CD57+ T cells in acquired aplastic anemia (dated 2018 in TCRdb). About the study as a whole: A mean of around 3 ug of DNA, ranging from roughly 0.17 to 30 ug, was extracted from sorted CD4+ and CD8+ cells. A CD8+CD57+ expansion meant a frequency higher than the mean frequency seen in healthy subjects.

The patients picked for sequencing were ones in whom flow cytometry had shown an expansion of CD8+CD57+ cells. Every patient had severe acquired aplastic anemia, diagnosed using the International Study of Aplastic Anemia and Agranulocytosis and Camitta criteria. No patient had received any therapy when blood was sampled. In the study, sorted CD4+ and CD8+ blood T cells from patients with severe aplastic anemia and from healthy subjects underwent deep sequencing of TCR repertoires. Patients were enrolled in the USA under clinicaltrials.gov protocols 00001620, 01623167, 00001397, 00071045, 00081523 and 00961064. Ficoll-Paque density gradient centrifugation was used to isolate peripheral blood mononuclear cells. Before DNA extraction, CD4+ and CD8+ T cells were sorted with FACS or magnetic beads. The germline V gene supplies CDR1 SGHVS and CDR2 FNYEAQ. From the cysteine up to the phenylalanine, the CDR3 has a length of 15 residues. The entry retains the CDR3 DNA only, 45 bases that are in frame from base 1. Cut back by 5 bases and 4 bases, the V and J ends lie 15 bases apart.

Profiling of TCR beta VDJ combinations and CDR3 sequences used genomic DNA as the template. TCR repertoire sequencing was run on an Illumina HiSeq 2000. Per the original workflow: TRBV/TRBJ rearrangement plots, CDR3 size and DJ length profiles, and Simpson's diversity index were used to evaluate the repertoires. The immunodominant clone was defined as the most abundant DNA sequence in deep sequencing data. CDR3 amino acid sequences were checked for sharing across subjects and were also compared against the VDJdb database and published repertoires. TCRdb reprocessed the public reads (quality trimming at Q25 with fastp, clone calling with MiXCR) and kept in-frame beta chains. Rows merge per CDR3 protein into single entries with the most common DNA and genes. Clone size and V and J calls follow TCRdb, not the original study. The sample contains over 40,000 distinct CDR3 sequences, under 80% of them found a single time. The ten largest clones add up to 59% of the sample.

The paper as a whole reports these results and caveats: Between patients and healthy controls, no significant difference in CD8+ Simpson's diversity was found (P=0.060). Although under 35 CD8+ CDR3 sequences were shared by patients and controls, these sequences appeared highly expressed in patients and within the immunodominant clones of patients.

In its sample, this clonotype was seen many times. Its antigen is still unknown. No base quality information exists; no much larger clone differs at one position. The chain joins TRBV7-6 to TRBJ1-5; the D gene cannot be named for sure. Sequencing was performed on sorted CD4+, CD8+, or CD8+CD57+ T cells (not recorded which) from PBMCs. This receptor was taken from a human donor with aplastic anemia. The CDR3: CASSPSVQINQPQHF. DNA sequence: TGTGCCAGCAGCCCGTCCGTCCAAATTAATCAGCCCCAGCATTTT.